This T cell receptor beta chain was recovered during a study of neoadjuvant anti-PD-1 for oral cavity cancer (dated by TCRdb to the early 2020s). General notes on the study: Three to four biweekly doses of nivolumab at 3 mg/kg were mostly administered to patients before curative-intent surgical resection. Under RECIST 1.1, patients with complete response, partial response or stable disease were classed as responders, and patients with progression were classed as non-responders. There were more than nine patients in the parent correlative cohort, and the response rate was less than 40%. A fourth nivolumab dose was given around day 43 to patients without progression, and definitive surgical resection was performed in those patients on days 50-56.

In regard to this clone: Its antigen is not yet known. Base qualities are not at hand, and no much larger clone is one base apart.

V sheds 0 bases and J sheds 4 bases, leaving 4 bases between their ends. Taken from cysteine to phenylalanine, the CDR3 has 11 residues. The sequence is cut down to CDR3 DNA, 33 bases in frame from base 1. Reading the germline V gene (reference sequence) gives CDR1 GTSNPN and CDR2 SVGIG. For deep sequencing of PBMC libraries, mostly 450 to 500 ng of input genomic DNA was used, and six replicates were run per sample. TCRbeta libraries were prepared with the immunoSEQ hsTCRbeta kit according to the manufacturer's instructions. The completed libraries were mixed into a single pool at 3 nM, then sequenced with an Illumina NovaSeq 6000 S4 flow cell. As for the authors' bioinformatics: The immunoSEQ Analyzer was used for raw data preprocessing and quality control. The analysis was limited to productive rearrangements, and each clonotype was defined by a unique CDR3 amino acid sequence. Repertoire clonality was estimated as the Gini-Simpson index, computed with the R package tcR. Student's t test was used to compare Gini indices, and Pearson correlation was used to assess associations with tumor size change. TCRdb obtained this table from immuneACCESS and retained in-frame rearrangements with V and J assigned. These tables miss some clones; where compared with another copy, unresolved V genes account for less than half of the shortfall, and the remainder is unexplained. V, J and clone size were drawn from that table, and D and trimming were deduced from the DNA. The sample table records more than 10,000 clones; 71% of these occur just once. In total, the top ten clones hold 2% to 2.5% of the sample.

The sample's time point label, in plain terms: after neoadjuvant nivolumab, at surgical resection. Patients had been newly diagnosed with stage II-IVA oral cavity squamous cell carcinoma, and no prior systemic or radiation treatment had been given to the patients. The cohort consisted of patients with HPV-negative, locally advanced oral cavity squamous cell carcinoma. No culture maintenance or expansion was done, as the peripheral blood mononuclear cells went straight to analysis. The samples were drawn from a longitudinal correlative study tied to a single-arm phase II trial testing neoadjuvant nivolumab in oral cavity squamous cell carcinoma. Subject-matched pre- and post-treatment PBMCs and tumors from three responders and three non-responders underwent genomic DNA-based TCRbeta sequencing. Peripheral blood mononuclear cells were collected before nivolumab treatment and again after treatment, at the time of surgery. Genomic DNA was isolated from PBMCs using the Maxwell RSC DNA from Cells kit.

Broader findings and caveats from the paper: After neoadjuvant nivolumab, non-responders showed significantly higher T cell clonality (Gini index) in PBMCs than responders did. TCR analyses included only three patients per response group, and the authors called for larger cohorts for validation. A higher pretreatment blood Treg/Th17 ratio correlated with both higher pretreatment blood TCRbeta clonality and lower post-treatment tumor TCRbeta clonality.

Material: PBMCs, obtained after nivolumab (anti-PD-1) treatment. The chain is encoded by TRBV30 joined to TRBJ2-7; the D gene lacks a confident call. The source is a person aged 35 to 85 with oral cavity squamous cell carcinoma. The DNA reads TGTGCCTGGAGTGTATCGTACGAGCAGTACTTC. Its coded protein is CAWSVSYEQYF.